These 6 T cell receptor beta chains were all obtained from the same sample, sequenced in a study of T cell responses to AZD1222 COVID-19 vaccine (dated by TCRdb to about 2021). Reading the label with the study, this specimen's time point is: baseline before first vaccination. Libraries were built with the immunoSEQ multiplex PCR assay. TCRdb obtained this table from immuneACCESS and retained in-frame rearrangements with V and J assigned. These tables miss some clones; where compared with another copy, unresolved V genes account for less than half of the shortfall, and the remainder is unexplained. The sample records roughly 100,000 clones, 75% to 90% of which are singletons. The top ten clones comprise more than 8% of the sample. The sequences come from peripheral blood, collected on day 0 of AZD1222 vaccination. The receptors here all came from an adult in good health.

The J gene is TRBJ2-7, the V gene TRBV3-1 (or the pseudogene TRBV3-2); D is possibly TRBD2 (6 bases). Looked up from germline, CDR1 is LGHDT and CDR2 is YNNKEL (reference sequence). The V and J ends lost 3 bases and 7 bases respectively, with 13 bases between them. The CDR3 is made up of 13 amino acids. CDR3 region: CASSQGLPREQYF. The CDR3 DNA reads as TGTGCCAGCAGCCAGGGACTTCCGCGGGAGCAGTACTTC.

The chain combines TRBV7-8 with TRBJ1-4; D unresolved. CDR3 length equals 14 residues. V was pared by 0 bases and J by 6 bases, with 8 bases between. In germline, CDR1 is SGHVS, CDR2 FQNEAQ. The CDR3 region has the DNA TGTGCCAGCAGCTTAGCGGAGGGATATGAAAAACTGTTTTTT. Translating it yields CASSLAEGYEKLFF.

The count of this clone is one. The chain uses TRBV2 and TRBJ1-1; 9 bases align to TRBD1. The CDR3 runs to 13 residues. CDR1 is SNHLY, CDR2 FYNNEI, per germline. V shed 8 bases, J shed 4 bases, and the junction held 5 bases outside the gene matches. The CDR3 reads CASRATGGTEAFF. CDR3 bases: TGTGCCAGCCGAGCGACAGGGGGCACTGAAGCTTTCTTT.

The rearrangement uses TRBV19 and TRBJ1-1; 11 bases are a match to TRBD1. Germline V lookup: CDR1 LNHDA, CDR2 SQIVND (reference sequence). The CDR3 totals 14 residues. The junction had 9 bases not matched to a gene; V was cut back by 10 bases and J by 5 bases. This chain's CDR3 is CATKPGTGGTEAFF. The CDR3 DNA reads TGTGCCACCAAACCCGGGACAGGGGGGACTGAAGCTTTCTTT.

The chain is built from TRBV28 and TRBJ1-3, with a weak D call TRBD1 (5 bases). V was clipped by 3 bases and J by 2 bases, with 17 bases between them. The CDR3 is 17 residues long. CDR1 and CDR2 from the germline V gene are MDHEN and SYDVKM. This CDR3 reads CASSFPYQGGAGNTIYF. DNA for the CDR3: TGTGCCAGCAGTTTTCCTTATCAGGGAGGCGCTGGAAACACCATATATTTT.

The chain is built from TRBV9 and TRBJ2-3; 10 positions agree with TRBD2. The V gene end was trimmed by 5 bases and the J gene end by 2 bases; junction bases not matched to a gene: 5. Germline CDR1 SGDLS, CDR2 YYNGEE. The CDR3 totals 15 residues. This CDR3 is CASRSGGAHTDTQYF. CDR3 nucleotide sequence: TGTGCCAGCAGAAGCGGGGGGGCACACACAGATACGCAGTATTTT.